The 28 T cell receptor beta chains listed next were all sequenced from one sample in a study of shared clonotypes between healthy human individuals. This table comes from immunoSEQ multiplex PCR, and its TCRdb copy is limited to in-frame clones, with some not included. This repertoire shows more than 2 million clones, around 95% found once; its top ten account for over 0.1%. The sequenced material came from naive CD4+ T cells sorted from blood. Indicated subset: CD45RA+ positively selected. These receptors were taken from a man younger than 35 in good health.

This clone has only one observation. The chain joins TRBV6-5 to TRBJ1-1; D not resolved. This CDR3 is built from 14 residues. V was pared by 6 bases and J by 2 bases, with 13 bases between. CDR1 is MNHEY and CDR2 is SVGAGI in the germline V gene. The CDR3 bases are TGTGCCAGCAGACCGACACCCGCAAACACTGAAGCTTTCTTT. Protein sequence: CASRPTPANTEAFF.

A word on this clone: The junction departs from germline at one end; a sequencing error may be responsible. The CDR3 sequence: CAISDTAGGSYNSPLHF. CDR3 in DNA: TGTGCCATCAGTGACACGGCAGGGGGCTCCTATAATTCACCCCTCCACTTT. The V gene is TRBV6-1, the J gene TRBJ1-6; 7 bases fit TRBD1. From germline, CDR1 is MNHNS and CDR2 SASEGT. This CDR3 spans 17 amino acids.

The CDR3 region has the DNA TGCAGCGTTGAACGTACCCAAGAGACCCAGTACTTC. Translating gives CSVERTQETQYF. J is TRBJ2-5 and V is TRBV29-1; D is unresolved. V lost 2 bases to trimming and J lost 1 base, with 5 bases between them. Germline V gives CDR1 SQVTM, CDR2 ANQGSEA. The CDR3 is 12 amino acids.

The rearrangement uses TRBV4-1 and TRBJ1-2; 7 bases line up with TRBD1. Germline assignment: CDR1 MGHRA and CDR2 YSYEKL. Trimming cost V 5 bases and J 8 bases; bases outside gene matches: 17. The length of the CDR3 is 16 residues. The CDR3 is CASSTRDSRQAPGYTF. The CDR3, as DNA: TGCGCCAGCAGCACCCGGGACAGCCGCCAAGCTCCAGGCTACACCTTC.

Regarding this clone: The same CDR3 is also encoded by other DNA sequences in this sample. The CDR3 DNA sequence: TGTGCCAGCTCACCGAGGGGCACCGGGGAGCTGTTTTTT. Residues: CASSPRGTGELFF. This chain links TRBV18 with TRBJ2-2; D is tentatively TRBD1 or TRBD2 (5 bases each). The germline V gene has CDR1 KGHSH and CDR2 LQKENI. V lost 3 bases, J lost 4 bases, and 6 bases lay in between. The CDR3 is 13 amino acids.

This rearrangement joins TRBV5-5 to TRBJ1-2; no definite D call. This CDR3 is 15 amino acids long. V was pared by 0 bases and J by 0 bases, with 9 bases between. The germline gives CDR1 SGHKS, CDR2 YYEKEE (reference sequence). Written as DNA, the CDR3 is TGTGCCAGCAGCTTGGTATACGGAACTAACTATGGCTACACCTTC. This codes for CASSLVYGTNYGYTF.

The chain employs TRBV10-3 and TRBJ1-5; D is undetermined. CDR3 length: 14 amino acids. The germline V gene encodes CDR1 ENHRY and CDR2 SYGVKD. Trimming cost V 10 bases and J 0 bases, with 13 bases left between them. This CDR3 reads CATHHIYSNQPQHF. The CDR3 nucleotides read TGTGCCACGCACCACATATATAGCAATCAGCCCCAGCATTTT.

The CDR3 DNA is TGTGCCAGCAGTCGATCAGATGGAAACACCATATATTTT. This codes for CASSRSDGNTIYF. The chain recombines TRBV27 with TRBJ1-3; D is undetermined. Germline V gene lookup returns CDR1 MNHEY and CDR2 SMNVEV (reference sequence). V was trimmed by 5 bases and J by 3 bases, leaving 8 bases between them. This CDR3 comprises 13 residues.

The genes are TRBV12-2 and TRBJ2-7. TRBV12-2 is labeled a pseudogene. This CDR3 is 17 amino acids long. The CDR3 nucleotides are TGTGCAAGTCGCTTAGGACTGTCGAAGGGTCCCGACTACGAGCAGTACTTC. Its translation is CASRLGLSKGPDYEQYF.

This chain links TRBV25-1 with TRBJ1-1, with 7 bases identical to TRBD1. V was pared by 6 bases and J by 4 bases, with 2 bases of the junction left unmatched. The CDR3 length is 12 residues. Germline V gene sequence: CDR1 MGHDK, CDR2 SYGVNS. The CDR3 is CASRRQGTEAFF. As DNA, the CDR3 is TGTGCCAGCAGAAGACAGGGCACTGAAGCTTTCTTT. The variable domain in full, completed from reference TRBV25-1 and TRBJ1-1, reads EADIYQTPRYLVIGTGKKITLECSQTMGHDKMYWYQQDPGMELHLIHYSYGVNSTEKGDLSSESTVSRIRTEHFPLTLESARPSHTSQYLCASRRQGTEAFFGQGTRLTVV.

V usage is TRBV19 and J usage is TRBJ1-2; weak D call: TRBD1 (5 bases). Per the germline V gene, CDR1 is LNHDA and CDR2 is SQIVND (reference sequence). This CDR3 is built from 14 residues. Trimming shortened V by 6 bases and J by 5 bases, and 16 bases separated the two germline ends. The CDR3 loop reads CASSVVTDSYGYTF. CDR3 sequence (DNA): TGTGCCAGTAGCGTTGTGACAGACTCTTATGGCTACACCTTC.

The CDR3 DNA is TGTGCCAGCAGCTCGGGACTAGCGAACCAAGAGACCCAGTACTTC. Translated: CASSSGLANQETQYF. The V call is TRBV5-4, the J call TRBJ2-5, with 10 bases aligning to TRBD2. CDR1 and CDR2 (germline): SGHNT, YYREEE (reference sequence). CDR3 size: 15 residues. The trim removed 3 bases at V and 0 bases at J, leaving 2 bases unmatched.

V and J are TRBV19 and TRBJ2-2; D possibly corresponds to TRBD2 (7 bases). V was cut by 7 bases and J by 6 bases, with 21 bases left in between. Germline V gene lookup returns CDR1 LNHDA and CDR2 SQIVND (reference sequence). The CDR3 is 16 amino acids. This CDR3 is CASNQGAGARAGELFF. The CDR3 DNA reads as TGTGCCAGTAACCAAGGGGCGGGGGCACGGGCCGGGGAGCTGTTTTTT.

The chain uses TRBV28 and TRBJ1-5, with 7 bases fitting TRBD1. Germline CDR1 reads MDHEN; CDR2 reads SYDVKM. The V gene end was trimmed by 4 bases and the J gene end by 5 bases; junction bases not matched to a gene: 5. There are 14 residues in the CDR3. The CDR3 region has the DNA TGTGCCAGCAGTTCGCCACAGGGGTATCAGCCCCAGCATTTT. Encoded protein: CASSSPQGYQPQHF.

The chain employs TRBV9 and TRBJ2-2, with 9 positions matching TRBD2. V shed 0 bases and J 13 bases; nucleotides not matched to a gene: 13. The length of the CDR3 is 16 residues. The germline CDR1 and CDR2 sequences are SGDLS and YYNGEE. The CDR3 bases are TGTGCCAGCAGCGTAGACGCGGCTAGCGGGGCGCGGGGGCTGTTTTTT. This translates into CASSVDAASGARGLFF.

This chain uses TRBV27 with TRBJ2-1, with TRBD1 matching 8 bases. This CDR3 spans 15 amino acids. Germline values: CDR1 MNHEY, CDR2 SMNVEV (reference sequence). Trimming cost V 3 bases and J 4 bases; bases outside gene matches: 5. This chain's CDR3 is CASSLRDRQYNEQFF. CDR3 nucleotides: TGTGCCAGCAGTTTGAGGGACAGGCAGTACAATGAGCAGTTCTTC.

Regarding this clone: The same CDR3 arises from other DNA sequences in this sample as well. The rearrangement joins TRBV7-9 to TRBJ1-1; D may be TRBD1 (5 bases). The CDR3 has 14 amino acids. The germline V and J ends were trimmed by 1 base and 4 bases, with 10 bases remaining between them. Germline CDR1 SEHNR, CDR2 FQNEAQ (reference sequence). The CDR3 region is CASSLEGVGTEAFF. CDR3 bases: TGTGCCAGCAGCTTAGAAGGGGTTGGCACTGAAGCTTTCTTT.

With regard to this clone: The sample has other DNA sequences that encode this CDR3 too. The V call is TRBV7-2, the J call TRBJ2-7, with D perhaps TRBD2 (5 bases). The CDR3 contains 11 residues. V was clipped by 6 bases and J by 4 bases, with 7 bases between them. CDR1 is SGHTA, CDR2 FQGNSA, per germline. This CDR3 reads CASSRGYEQYF. Here the CDR3 DNA reads TGTGCCAGCAGTCGGGGTTACGAGCAGTACTTC. Full variable domain (missing parts from reference TRBV7-2 and TRBJ2-7): GAGVSQSPSNKVTEKGKDVELRCDPISGHTALYWYRQSLGQGLEFLIYFQGNSAPDKSGLPSDRFSAERTGGSVSTLTIQRTQQEDSAVYLCASSRGYEQYFGPGTRLTVT.

The CDR3 sequence: CASSLSASSSYNEQFF. The CDR3 DNA reads TGCGCCAGCAGCTTGTCTGCGTCGAGCTCCTACAATGAGCAGTTCTTC. The gene calls are TRBV5-1 and TRBJ2-1; D call uncertain. Germline CDR1 and CDR2: SGHRS and YFSETQ. Trimming stripped 1 base from V and 0 bases from J, with 11 bases between. CDR3 length: 16 amino acids.

CDR3 region: CASSPMSLAKNIQYF. CDR3 in DNA: TGCGCCAGCAGCCCCATGTCCCTAGCCAAAAACATTCAGTACTTC. The rearrangement joins TRBV4-1 to TRBJ2-4; unclear D gene. The V gene lost 4 bases and the J gene lost 0 bases, with 10 bases spanning the gap. The CDR3 loop spans 15 amino acids. The V gene's germline CDR1 is MGHRA and CDR2 YSYEKL.

The rearrangement joins TRBV28 to TRBJ2-5, with 8 bases matching TRBD2. This CDR3 region has 14 residues. In germline, CDR1 is MDHEN, CDR2 SYDVKM. V lost 6 bases to trimming and J lost 1 base; unmatched junction nucleotides: 4. The CDR3 sequence: CASRVSGIQETQYF. Here the CDR3 DNA reads TGTGCCAGCAGAGTTAGCGGGATCCAAGAGACCCAGTACTTC.

V gene TRBV7-2 combines with J gene TRBJ1-4, with TRBD1 as a possible D gene (6 bases). The CDR3 is 15 amino acids. CDR1 SGHTA and CDR2 FQGNSA come from the germline V gene. The germline V and J ends were trimmed by 5 bases and 3 bases, with 13 bases remaining between them. CDR3 region: CASSVRGGANEKLFF. In nucleotides, the CDR3 is TGTGCCAGCAGCGTTAGAGGGGGGGCTAATGAAAAACTGTTTTTT. The full variable domain, rest sourced from reference TRBV7-2 and TRBJ1-4, is GAGVSQSPSNKVTEKGKDVELRCDPISGHTALYWYRQSLGQGLEFLIYFQGNSAPDKSGLPSDRFSAERTGGSVSTLTIQRTQQEDSAVYLCASSVRGGANEKLFFGSGTQLSVL.

V usage is TRBV6-5 and J usage is TRBJ2-5, with D perhaps TRBD1 (5 bases). The V end was cut by 5 bases, the J end by 0 bases, with 13 bases between. Germline loops: CDR1 MNHEY, CDR2 SVGAGI. CDR3 length: 15 amino acids. CDR3 sequence: CASSRDRFYQETQYF. In DNA form, the CDR3 reads TGTGCCAGCAGTCGCGACAGATTCTACCAAGAGACCCAGTACTTC.

The chain is built from TRBV5-4 and TRBJ2-5; D perhaps matches TRBD2 (7 bases). CDR1 is SGHNT and CDR2 is YYREEE in the germline V gene (reference sequence). Trimming shortened V by 0 bases and J by 5 bases, and 11 bases separated the two germline ends. The CDR3 runs 14 residues. The CDR3 is CASSLEGGGETQYF. CDR3 in DNA: TGTGCCAGCAGCTTGGAGGGGGGAGGGGAGACCCAGTACTTC.

CDR3 protein: CASSGQGMNEQFF. DNA for the CDR3: TGTGCCAGCAGCGGACAGGGGATGAATGAGCAGTTCTTC. The V and J genes are TRBV2 and TRBJ2-1, with 9 bases fitting TRBD1. Germline CDR1 and CDR2: SNHLY and FYNNEI. This CDR3 comprises 13 residues. The V segment lost 6 bases and the J segment 7 bases; nucleotides outside the gene matches: 4.

As to this clone: Other nucleotide sequences from this sample produce the same CDR3. The chain links TRBV11-3 to TRBJ2-7; no firm D call. Trimming removed 0 bases from V and 7 bases from J, with 7 bases in between. Germline CDR1 SGHNT, CDR2 YENEEA. There are 12 residues in the CDR3. CDR3 in DNA: TGTGCCAGCAGCTTAGATTCCGGGGAGCAGTACTTC. Translated: CASSLDSGEQYF. Full variable domain (remainder filled in from reference TRBV11-3 and TRBJ2-7): EAGVVQSPRYKIIEKKQPVAFWCNPISGHNTLYWYLQNLGQGPELLIRYENEEAVDDSQLPKDRFSAERLKGVDSTLKIQPAELGDSAVYLCASSLDSGEQYFGPGTRLTVT.

The rearrangement joins TRBV14 to TRBJ2-1, with TRBD2 as a possible D gene (5 bases). Germline assignment: CDR1 SGHDN and CDR2 FVKESK. V gave up 0 bases and J gave up 4 bases, with 10 bases separating them. The CDR3 runs 15 residues. The CDR3 DNA sequence: TGTGCCAGCAGCCAAGATCGGGGTCGATACAATGAGCAGTTCTTC. It translates to CASSQDRGRYNEQFF.

The V gene is TRBV4-2, the J gene TRBJ1-4; D is possibly TRBD1 (6 bases). V dropped 0 bases and J dropped 8 bases, with 16 bases sitting between them. The CDR3 is 16 amino acids. Germline V gene sequence: CDR1 LGHNA, CDR2 YNFKEQ. The CDR3 DNA is TGTGCCAGCAGCCAAGAAACCACAGGGAGTGGAGAAAAACTGTTTTTT. This codes for CASSQETTGSGEKLFF.